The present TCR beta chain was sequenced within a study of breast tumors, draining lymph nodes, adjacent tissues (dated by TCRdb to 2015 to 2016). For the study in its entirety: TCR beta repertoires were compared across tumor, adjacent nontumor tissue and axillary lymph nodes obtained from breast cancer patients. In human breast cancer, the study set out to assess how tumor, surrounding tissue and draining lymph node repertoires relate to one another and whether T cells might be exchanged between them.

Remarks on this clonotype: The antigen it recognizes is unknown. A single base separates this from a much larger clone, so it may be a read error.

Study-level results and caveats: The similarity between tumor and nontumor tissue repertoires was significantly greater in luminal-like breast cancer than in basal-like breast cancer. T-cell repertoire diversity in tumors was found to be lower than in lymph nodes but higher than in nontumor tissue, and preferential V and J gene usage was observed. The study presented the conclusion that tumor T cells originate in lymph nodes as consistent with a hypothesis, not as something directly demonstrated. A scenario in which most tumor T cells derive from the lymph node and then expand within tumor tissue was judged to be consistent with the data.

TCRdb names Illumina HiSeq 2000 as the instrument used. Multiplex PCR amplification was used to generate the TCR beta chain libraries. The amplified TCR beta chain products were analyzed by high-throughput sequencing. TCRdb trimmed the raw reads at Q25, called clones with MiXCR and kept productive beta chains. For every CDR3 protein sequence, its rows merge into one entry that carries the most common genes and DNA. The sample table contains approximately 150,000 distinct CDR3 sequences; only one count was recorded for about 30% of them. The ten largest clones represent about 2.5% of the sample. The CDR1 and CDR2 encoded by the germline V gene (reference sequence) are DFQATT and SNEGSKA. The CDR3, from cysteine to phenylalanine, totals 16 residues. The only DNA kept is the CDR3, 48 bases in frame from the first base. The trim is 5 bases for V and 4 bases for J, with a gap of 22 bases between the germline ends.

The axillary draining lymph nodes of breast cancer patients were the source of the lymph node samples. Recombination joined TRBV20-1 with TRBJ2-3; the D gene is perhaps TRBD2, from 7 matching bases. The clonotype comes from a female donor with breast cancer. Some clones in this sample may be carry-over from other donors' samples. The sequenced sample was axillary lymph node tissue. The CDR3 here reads CSAPGGWGGPSDTQYF. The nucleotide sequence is TGCAGTGCTCCCGGGGGCTGGGGGGGGCCCTCAGATACGCAGTATTTT.